One sample yielded the 23 T cell receptor beta chains listed below, sequenced in a study of T cells in Graves' hyperthyroidism and ophthalmopathy. The TCR beta CDR3 regions underwent amplification using RNA transcripts as the source. The HTBI primer set drove a first-round RT-PCR of the TCR CDR3. TCRdb reprocessed the multiplex PCR reads with MiXCR, giving one entry per CDR3 protein. The sample contains about 480,000 distinct CDR3 sequences, around 22% of which appear only once. The sequenced sample was blood. Source of these receptors: a woman in her twenties or thirties with Graves' ophthalmopathy.

V gene TRBV7-8 combines with J gene TRBJ1-2, with D perhaps TRBD1 (6 bases). This CDR3 region has 17 residues. Deletions cut 5 bases from V and 0 bases from J, with 19 bases between. CDR1 is SGHVS, CDR2 FQNEAQ, per germline. The CDR3 loop is CASSPGPGQSTNYGYTF. DNA for the CDR3: TGTGCCAGCAGCCCGGGGCCCGGACAGTCCACTAACTATGGCTACACCTTC. The full variable domain, in which reference TRBV7-8 and TRBJ1-2 provide the parts outside the CDR3, is GAGVSQSPRYKVAKRGQDVALRCDPISGHVSLFWYQQALGQGPEFLTYFQNEAQLDKSGLPSDRFFAERPEGSVSTLKIQRTQQEDSAVYLCASSPGPGQSTNYGYTFGSGTRLTVV.

Only a few counts were recorded for this clonotype. The chain joins TRBV19 to TRBJ1-1; 8 positions agree with TRBD1. Germline CDR1 LNHDA, CDR2 SQIVND (reference sequence). There are 18 residues in the CDR3. Unmatched junction bases numbered 15, after V lost 4 bases and J lost 2 bases. The CDR3 coding sequence is TGTGCCAGTAGTACGTCTGGACAGGGTGGATCCTTCAACACTGAAGCTTTCTTT. This gives the protein CASSTSGQGGSFNTEAFF.

V and J are TRBV4-1 and TRBJ2-7; unclear D gene. Trimming shortened V by 1 base and J by 2 bases, and 6 bases separated the two germline ends. Germline CDR1 and CDR2: MGHRA and YSYEKL. This CDR3 has 13 residues. CDR3 protein: CASSQVTAYEQYF. CDR3 nucleotides: TGCGCCAGCAGCCAAGTGACTGCCTACGAGCAGTACTTC.

The V call is TRBV20-1, the J call TRBJ2-5, with TRBD2 matching 11 bases. There are 13 residues in the CDR3. CDR1 is DFQATT and CDR2 is SNEGSKA in the germline V gene (reference sequence). Unmatched junction bases numbered 6, after V lost 7 bases and J lost 5 bases. The CDR3 DNA follows: TGCAGTGGCCTAGCGGGGGGCCGGGAGACCCAGTACTTC. Residues: CSGLAGGRETQYF.

This chain joins TRBV5-1 and TRBJ1-1; D is perhaps TRBD1 (5 bases). The V end was cut by 4 bases, the J end by 4 bases, with 17 bases between. Germline-derived CDR1 and CDR2 are SGHRS and YFSETQ. The CDR3 sequence is 15 residues long. This chain's CDR3 is CASSVGGEGSTEAFF. CDR3 DNA: TGCGCCAGCAGCGTGGGAGGGGAGGGGAGCACTGAAGCTTTCTTT.

The chain joins TRBV20-1 to TRBJ1-2; possible D gene TRBD1, 5 bases. Germline V lookup: CDR1 DFQATT, CDR2 SNEGSKA (reference sequence). The CDR3 has 13 amino acids. Trimming removed 3 bases at V and 2 bases at J, with 10 bases between. CDR3 in amino acids: CSASGGANYGYTF. The DNA for the CDR3 is TGCAGTGCTAGTGGAGGGGCGAACTATGGCTACACCTTC.

The V and J genes are TRBV12-3 or TRBV12-4 and TRBJ2-7, with TRBD1 matching 9 bases. V lost 6 bases, J lost 6 bases, and 9 bases stayed unmatched. CDR3 length equals 14 residues. The CDR3 region has the DNA TGTGCCAGCAGCTTATTACGGGGACAGGGCGAGCAGTACTTC. Translated: CASSLLRGQGEQYF.

This clonotype was counted at least ten times. The genes are TRBV18 and TRBJ1-1, with TRBD1 identical over 12 bases. Germline values: CDR1 KGHSH, CDR2 LQKENI. The CDR3 is 17 residues long. With 2 bases clipped from V and 4 bases from J, the junction kept 8 bases outside the gene matches. CDR3 sequence reads: CASSPKGTGGLGTEAFF. As DNA, the CDR3 is TGTGCCAGCTCACCAAAAGGGACAGGGGGCTTGGGCACTGAAGCTTTCTTT.

The chain couples TRBV6-1 to TRBJ2-7; no firm D call. V was pared by 9 bases and J by 2 bases, with 5 bases between. CDR3 size: 10 residues. In germline, CDR1 is MNHNS, CDR2 SASEGT. The CDR3 nucleotides are TGTGCCAGTGTCGCCTACGAGCAGTACTTC. Protein sequence: CASVAYEQYF.

The table lists this clonotype with a few counts. The J gene is TRBJ2-5, the V gene TRBV6-5; 10 nucleotides agree with TRBD2. With V trimmed by 0 bases and J by 3 bases, 4 bases remained unmatched. The CDR3 loop spans 16 amino acids. The V gene's germline CDR1 is MNHEY and CDR2 SVGAGI. The CDR3 nucleotides read TGTGCCAGCAGTTACTCGCCTAGCGGGAGAAAAGAGACCCAGTACTTC. It encodes CASSYSPSGRKETQYF.

The chain joins TRBV20-1 to TRBJ2-5, with 11 bases that match TRBD2. The CDR3 has 16 amino acids. Trimming cost V 3 bases and J 1 base; bases outside gene matches: 7. The V gene's germline CDR1 is DFQATT and CDR2 SNEGSKA (reference sequence). The CDR3 region has the DNA TGCAGTGCTAGTCCGACTAGCGGGGACTTCCAAGAGACCCAGTACTTC. Protein product: CSASPTSGDFQETQYF.

The table lists this clonotype with a few counts. CDR3 sequence reads: CASSLALGGNSNQPQHF. The CDR3 nucleotides read TGTGCCAGCAGCTTGGCGTTGGGGGGGAATAGCAATCAGCCCCAGCATTTT. The chain recombines TRBV5-4 with TRBJ1-5, with D possibly being TRBD1 (5 bases). V lost 0 bases to trimming and J lost 0 bases, with 13 bases between them. In germline, CDR1 is SGHNT, CDR2 YYREEE (reference sequence). The CDR3 contains 17 residues.

This clonotype was found many times. CDR3: CASSIGQRVFQETQYF. The CDR3 DNA follows: TGTGCCAGTAGTATAGGTCAGCGGGTATTCCAAGAGACCCAGTACTTC. The gene calls are TRBV19 and TRBJ2-5; possibly TRBD2 for D (6 bases). CDR1 is LNHDA and CDR2 is SQIVND in the germline V gene (reference sequence). V was cut by 1 base and J by 1 base, with 13 bases left in between. The CDR3 sequence is 16 residues long.

This clonotype was recorded at least ten times. CDR3 DNA: TGCAGCGTTGCGTGGAACGATGGCTACACCTTC. This translates into CSVAWNDGYTF. V gene TRBV29-1 combines with J gene TRBJ1-2; no clear D gene. CDR1 SQVTM and CDR2 ANQGSEA come from the germline V gene. The germline V and J ends were trimmed by 4 bases and 6 bases, with 9 bases remaining between them. This CDR3 comprises 11 residues. Complete variable domain (other parts from reference TRBV29-1 and TRBJ1-2): SAVISQKPSRDICQRGTSLTIQCQVDSQVTMMFWYRQQPGQSLTLIATANQGSEATYESGFVIDKFPISRPNLTFSTLTVSNMSPEDSSIYLCSVAWNDGYTFGSGTRLTVV.

In its sample, this clonotype was seen many times. The CDR3 DNA sequence: TGTGCCACCACCCCGGACAGGGCTTCGGTTGGGGACTATGGCTACACCTTC. This translates into CATTPDRASVGDYGYTF. The rearrangement joins TRBV15 to TRBJ1-2, with 8 bases identical to TRBD1. The V gene end was trimmed by 7 bases and the J gene end by 3 bases; junction bases not matched to a gene: 16. This CDR3 has 17 amino acids. The V gene's germline CDR1 is LNHNV and CDR2 YYDKDF (reference sequence).

This clonotype was detected only a few times. J is TRBJ2-7 and V is TRBV2, with a weak D call TRBD1 (6 bases). Germline values: CDR1 SNHLY, CDR2 FYNNEI. The CDR3 extends over 15 amino acids. The V end was cut by 1 base, the J end by 0 bases, with 10 bases between. CDR3 sequence reads: CASSEEQGFSYEQYF. CDR3 in DNA: TGTGCCAGCAGTGAAGAGCAGGGGTTCTCCTACGAGCAGTACTTC.

This clonotype has only a few counts. The rearrangement joins TRBV12-3 or TRBV12-4 to TRBJ1-1; tentative D call: TRBD1 (6 bases). V was pared by 3 bases and J by 5 bases, with 10 bases between. The CDR3 is 13 amino acids. The CDR3 DNA reads TGTGCCAGCAGTTTCCAGGGGCAGACTGAAGCTTTCTTT. Its protein is CASSFQGQTEAFF.

This clonotype was detected only a few times. This chain connects TRBV28 to TRBJ2-5; a weak D match, TRBD2 (5 bases). Between the trimmed V and J ends, which lost 2 bases and 2 bases, there was a span of 15 bases. The CDR3 sequence is 16 residues long. Germline values: CDR1 MDHEN, CDR2 SYDVKM. The CDR3, as DNA: TGTGCCAGCAGTTTACTTGGTAGCGCTGAGCAAGAGACCCAGTACTTC. Its translation is CASSLLGSAEQETQYF.

This clonotype has ten or more counts. The chain carries TRBV12-3 or TRBV12-4 and TRBJ2-5; D possibly corresponds to TRBD1 (5 bases). V was shortened by 8 bases and J by 5 bases, with 12 bases between the two germline ends. The CDR3 loop spans 12 amino acids. The CDR3 loop reads CASCRVEETQYF. CDR3 DNA: TGTGCCAGCTGCAGGGTGGAGGAGACCCAGTACTTC.

The genes are TRBV12-3 or TRBV12-4 and TRBJ2-7, with D possibly being TRBD1 or TRBD2 (5 bases each). V was shortened by 5 bases and J by 7 bases, with 18 bases between the two germline ends. There are 14 residues in the CDR3. In DNA form, the CDR3 reads TGTGCCAGCAGTCTCGGGGCAGAGATGGGGGAGCAGTACTTC. Its translation is CASSLGAEMGEQYF.

In its sample, this clonotype was seen a few times. The chain couples TRBV15 to TRBJ2-6; D gene unclear. This CDR3 comprises 15 residues. Trimming cost V 1 base and J 4 bases, with 8 bases left between them. Germline V gene lookup returns CDR1 LNHNV and CDR2 YYDKDF (reference sequence). The CDR3 DNA reads TGTGCCACCAGCAGAGGGGATGCCGGGGCCAACGTCCTGACTTTC. Its protein is CATSRGDAGANVLTF.

This clonotype has ten or more counts. The gene calls are TRBV2 and TRBJ2-4; 7 bases match TRBD1. Germline V gene data show CDR1 as SNHLY and CDR2 as FYNNEI. The CDR3 is 15 residues long. J gave up 1 base and V 6 bases, and 6 bases lay outside the gene matches. In DNA form, the CDR3 reads TGTGCCAGCAGACGACAGGGTGCGGCCAAAAACATTCAGTACTTC. Encoded protein: CASRRQGAAKNIQYF.

Many counts were recorded for this clonotype. The chain has TRBV7-2 and TRBJ1-2; D not resolved. Trimming took off 3 bases at V and 4 bases at J, with 9 bases between the two ends. Germline assignment: CDR1 SGHTA and CDR2 FQGNSA. The CDR3 consists of 13 residues. In DNA, the CDR3 is TGTGCCAGCAGCTTCGACCCCGGCTATGGCTACACCTTC. Protein sequence: CASSFDPGYGYTF.